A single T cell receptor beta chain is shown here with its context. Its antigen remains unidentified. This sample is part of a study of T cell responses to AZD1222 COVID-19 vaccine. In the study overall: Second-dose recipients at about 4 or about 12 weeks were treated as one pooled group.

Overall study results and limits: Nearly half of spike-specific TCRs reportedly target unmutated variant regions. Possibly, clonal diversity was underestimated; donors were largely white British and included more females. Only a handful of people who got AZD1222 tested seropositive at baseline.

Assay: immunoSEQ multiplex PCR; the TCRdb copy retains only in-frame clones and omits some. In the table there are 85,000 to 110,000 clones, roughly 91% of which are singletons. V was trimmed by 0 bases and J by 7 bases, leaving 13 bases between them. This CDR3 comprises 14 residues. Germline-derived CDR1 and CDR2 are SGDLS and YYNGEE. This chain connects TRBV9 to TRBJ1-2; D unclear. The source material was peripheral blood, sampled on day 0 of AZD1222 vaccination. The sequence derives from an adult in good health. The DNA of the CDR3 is TGTGCCAGCAGCGTAGATTTCAGCTCGGGTGGCTACACCTTC. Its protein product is CASSVDFSSGGYTF.